The T cell receptor (beta chain) under discussion was sequenced for a study of T cell responses to AZD1222 COVID-19 vaccine. The CDR3 runs 16 residues. Between the trimmed V and J ends, which lost 3 bases and 4 bases, there was a span of 17 bases. CDR1 MDHEN and CDR2 SYDVKM come from the germline V gene. Profiled with immunoSEQ multiplex PCR; TCRdb holds only in-frame clones, not every one. The sample has about 120,000 clones; more than 85% are singletons. The chain has TRBV28 and TRBJ2-3; tentative D call: TRBD2 (6 bases). Sample: peripheral blood, taken on day 0 of AZD1222 vaccination. The receptor comes from an adult in good health. The chain's CDR3 is CASSLNGGAASDTQYF. CDR3 nucleotides: TGTGCCAGCAGTTTGAATGGCGGGGCCGCCTCAGATACGCAGTATTTT.